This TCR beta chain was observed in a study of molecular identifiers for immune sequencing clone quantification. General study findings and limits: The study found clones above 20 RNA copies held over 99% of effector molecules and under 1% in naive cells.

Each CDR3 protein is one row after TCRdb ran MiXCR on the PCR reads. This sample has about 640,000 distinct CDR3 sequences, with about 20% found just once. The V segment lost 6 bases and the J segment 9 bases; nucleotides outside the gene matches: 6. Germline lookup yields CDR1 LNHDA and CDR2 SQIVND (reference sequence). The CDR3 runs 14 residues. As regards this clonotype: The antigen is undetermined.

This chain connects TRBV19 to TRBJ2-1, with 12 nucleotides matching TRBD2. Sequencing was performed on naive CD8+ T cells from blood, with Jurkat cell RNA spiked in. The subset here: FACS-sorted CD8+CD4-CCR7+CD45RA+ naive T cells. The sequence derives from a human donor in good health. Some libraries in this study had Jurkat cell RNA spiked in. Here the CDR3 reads CASRSTSGGTEQFF. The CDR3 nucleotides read TGTGCCAGTAGGTCGACTAGCGGGGGCACTGAGCAGTTCTTC.